The rows below give T cell receptor beta chains drawn from one sample of a study of a mutant IDH1 vaccine in newly diagnosed glioma. These receptors have no identified antigens. Data came from immunoSEQ multiplex PCR; TCRdb stores just in-frame clones and leaves some out. In the table there are around 120,000 clones, about 80% of which are singletons. The source material was PBMCs, sampled from a glioma patient whose treatment included an IDH1 peptide vaccine. The receptors here all came from a man aged 35 to 55 with glioma. CDR3s include the opening cysteine and the closing phenylalanine or tryptophan. The order of the fields is V gene, J gene, CDR3 protein.

v_call: TRBV6-5
j_call: TRBJ2-3
cdr3_aa: CASSRPLWGTQYF

v_call: TRBV5-1
j_call: TRBJ2-3
cdr3_aa: CASSLRGVGTDTQYF

v_call: TRBV5-4
j_call: TRBJ1-1
cdr3_aa: CASSLEGQGLNTEAFF

v_call: TRBV4-3
j_call: TRBJ1-2
cdr3_aa: CASSQGGAINRYTF

v_call: TRBV2
j_call: TRBJ2-1
cdr3_aa: CASSELSGGNNEQFF

v_call: TRBV27
j_call: TRBJ1-6
cdr3_aa: CASSLGGGGSNSPLHF

v_call: TRBV28
j_call: TRBJ1-5
cdr3_aa: CASSLRVWAQPQHF

v_call: TRBV5-5
j_call: TRBJ2-7
cdr3_aa: CASTRDGGRYF

v_call: TRBV9
j_call: TRBJ1-5
cdr3_aa: CASSVGWGPDFDNQPQHF

v_call: TRBV6-5
j_call: TRBJ2-5
cdr3_aa: CASSSTSGIQETQYF

v_call: TRBV4-1
j_call: TRBJ2-7
cdr3_aa: CASSPSQRYPYEQYF

v_call: TRBV2
j_call: TRBJ1-2
cdr3_aa: CASSSDVNYGYTF

v_call: TRBV18
j_call: TRBJ1-2
cdr3_aa: CASSEAPGGYGYTF

v_call: TRBV10-3
j_call: TRBJ2-1
cdr3_aa: CATSGRPYNEQFF

v_call: TRBV7-9
j_call: TRBJ1-4
cdr3_aa: CASSRRQANEKLFF

v_call: TRBV7-7
j_call: TRBJ1-4
cdr3_aa: CASSPVGEEKLFF

v_call: TRBV7-2
j_call: TRBJ2-2
cdr3_aa: CASRSGGSAGELFF

v_call: TRBV4-1
j_call: TRBJ1-2
cdr3_aa: CASSQDRDRYYGYTF

v_call: TRBV2
j_call: TRBJ1-1
cdr3_aa: CASSDTGLANTEAFF

v_call: TRBV11-2
j_call: TRBJ2-3
cdr3_aa: CASSLLAGYTDTQYF

v_call: TRBV10-2
j_call: TRBJ2-5
cdr3_aa: CASSQPSGETQYF

v_call: TRBV5-1
j_call: TRBJ2-7
cdr3_aa: CASSLGESYEQYF

v_call: TRBV7-2
j_call: TRBJ2-7
cdr3_aa: CASSLRGPWPGGLKNEQYF

v_call: TRBV9
j_call: TRBJ2-7
cdr3_aa: CASSVEGDISEQYF

v_call: TRBV7-2
j_call: TRBJ2-7
cdr3_aa: CASSLGGSTYEQYF

v_call: TRBV28
j_call: TRBJ1-3
cdr3_aa: CASSLSLDRVGNTIYF

v_call: TRBV30
j_call: TRBJ1-5
cdr3_aa: CAWSHPGGGGGGQPQHF

v_call: TRBV4-3
j_call: TRBJ2-7
cdr3_aa: CASSQAATSGVYEQYF

v_call: TRBV5-1
j_call: TRBJ1-1
cdr3_aa: CASSLSLEGTEAFF

v_call: TRBV12-5
j_call: TRBJ1-1
cdr3_aa: CAEWQGPEAFF

v_call: TRBV28
j_call: TRBJ2-1
cdr3_aa: CASSPLQGGTRGNEQFF

v_call: TRBV7-9
j_call: TRBJ2-1
cdr3_aa: CASSLGGTDNEQFF

v_call: TRBV4-3
j_call: TRBJ1-2
cdr3_aa: CASSQDGENYGYTF

v_call: TRBV29-1
j_call: TRBJ2-1
cdr3_aa: CSVAGQLNNEQFF

v_call: TRBV7-9
j_call: TRBJ1-1
cdr3_aa: CASSLGQGNTEAFF

v_call: TRBV5-6
j_call: TRBJ2-7
cdr3_aa: CASSYPGEGYEQYF

v_call: TRBV15
j_call: TRBJ2-7
cdr3_aa: CATSTREGRGRYEQYF

v_call: TRBV10-2
j_call: TRBJ2-7
cdr3_aa: CASSVPGSEQYF

v_call: TRBV27
j_call: TRBJ2-3
cdr3_aa: CASTLAGGQDTQYF

v_call: TRBV4-1
j_call: TRBJ2-1
cdr3_aa: CASSQGLLRNEQFF

v_call: TRBV28
j_call: TRBJ2-1
cdr3_aa: CASMGTGSNEQFF

v_call: TRBV30
j_call: TRBJ1-1
cdr3_aa: CAWRVARNTEAFF

v_call: TRBV11-2
j_call: TRBJ1-2
cdr3_aa: CASSLGDYGYTF

v_call: TRBV13
j_call: TRBJ1-3
cdr3_aa: CASSPDGASGNTIYF

v_call: TRBV11-2
j_call: TRBJ2-3
cdr3_aa: CASSPGLGSTDTQYF

v_call: TRBV7-2
j_call: NA
cdr3_aa: CASSRRAGSISYEQYF